These 25 T cell receptor beta chains came from one sample sequenced in a study of blood T cell repertoires in COVID-19. The repertoire was sequenced with immunoSEQ multiplex PCR; TCRdb's copy has only in-frame clones and lacks some. Of fewer than 450,000 clones in the sample, approximately 86% were seen once. Sequencing was done on a sample of PBMCs or T cells enriched from blood (not recorded which). The receptor set was obtained from a middle-aged woman with acute COVID-19.

This chain uses TRBV15 with TRBJ2-2; no clear D gene. The CDR3 consists of 15 residues. Per the germline V gene, CDR1 is LNHNV and CDR2 is YYDKDF (reference sequence). V lost 1 base, J lost 5 bases, and 11 bases lay in between. The CDR3 protein is CATSRGSVETGELFF. The CDR3 DNA sequence: TGTGCCACCAGCAGAGGGTCGGTAGAGACCGGGGAGCTGTTTTTT.

The rearrangement uses TRBV6-4 and TRBJ2-7, with a weak D call TRBD2 (5 bases). V was clipped by 6 bases and J by 4 bases, with 10 bases between them. Looked up from germline, CDR1 is MRHNA and CDR2 is SNTAGT. The length of the CDR3 is 12 residues. The CDR3 here is CASRRVYYEQYF. The CDR3 bases are TGTGCCAGCAGGCGGGTGTATTACGAGCAGTACTTC.

This rearrangement joins TRBV11-2 to TRBJ2-5, with a possible D match to TRBD1 (5 bases). CDR3 length equals 15 residues. The V and J ends lost 5 bases and 4 bases respectively, with 17 bases between them. Germline CDR1 and CDR2: SGHAT and FQNNGV. The CDR3 DNA is TGTGCCAGCAGCCTGAATGGTGGGCAGGGAGAGACCCAGTACTTC. Its protein is CASSLNGGQGETQYF.

The rearrangement links TRBV9 to TRBJ1-1; TRBD1 agrees at 7 bases. In germline, CDR1 is SGDLS, CDR2 YYNGEE. The CDR3 length is 15 residues. After removal of 3 bases from V and 4 bases from J, the junction contained 9 bases not matched to a gene. The CDR3 DNA sequence: TGTGCCAGCAGCGCAAGACAGGGTCGCGGCACTGAAGCTTTCTTT. This codes for CASSARQGRGTEAFF.

This chain uses TRBV5-4 with TRBJ1-2; D is unresolved. The V end was cut by 0 bases, the J end by 4 bases, with 10 bases between. Germline loops: CDR1 SGHNT, CDR2 YYREEE (reference sequence). This CDR3 contains 14 residues. CDR3 loop: CASSLDTVGYGYTF. The CDR3 bases are TGTGCCAGCAGCTTGGACACAGTTGGCTATGGCTACACCTTC. Variable domain in full (rest from reference TRBV5-4 and TRBJ1-2): ETGVTQSPTHLIKTRGQQVTLRCSSQSGHNTVSWYQQALGQGPQFIFQYYREEENGRGNFPPRFSGLQFPNYSSELNVNALELDDSALYLCASSLDTVGYGYTFGSGTRLTVV.

The rearrangement joins TRBV7-8 to TRBJ1-4; a weak D match, TRBD1 (6 bases). Trimming removed 5 bases from V and 4 bases from J, with 14 bases in between. The CDR3 consists of 15 residues. Germline V CDR1 and CDR2: SGHVS, FQNEAQ. CDR3 in DNA: TGTGCCAGCAGCGCCGGGACAAGATATAATGAAAAACTGTTTTTT. Encoded protein: CASSAGTRYNEKLFF.

J is TRBJ1-4 and V is TRBV2; D gene uncertain. CDR3 length: 13 amino acids. The germline V gene encodes CDR1 SNHLY and CDR2 FYNNEI. V dropped 6 bases and J dropped 3 bases, with 8 bases sitting between them. The CDR3 DNA follows: TGTGCCAGCAGCCGGGGTCCTAATGAAAAACTGTTTTTT. As protein: CASSRGPNEKLFF.

The sample holds a few counts of this clone. V is TRBV6-5 and J is TRBJ1-2; no reliable D call. The CDR3 has 14 amino acids. The ends were cut back, 8 bases at V and 7 bases at J, with 20 bases in the middle. The V gene's germline CDR1 is MNHEY and CDR2 SVGAGI. The CDR3 region has the DNA TGTGCCAGCTCATCCCGGGAGGGAAGGTCTGGCTACACCTTC. Its protein is CASSSREGRSGYTF.

The chain uses TRBV30 and TRBJ1-1; unclear D gene. This CDR3 region has 13 residues. The V gene's germline CDR1 is GTSNPN and CDR2 SVGIG (reference sequence). Trimming took 2 bases from V and 3 from J, leaving 10 bases between them. In DNA, the CDR3 is TGTGCCTGGAGTTATGAGCCGGACACTGAAGCTTTCTTT. Residues: CAWSYEPDTEAFF.

The V call is TRBV5-4, the J call TRBJ1-1; D not certain. The length of the CDR3 is 14 residues. Trimming removed 0 bases at V and 2 bases at J, with 8 bases between. Germline CDR1 reads SGHNT; CDR2 reads YYREEE (reference sequence). The CDR3 here is CASSLDAGNTEAFF. CDR3 nucleotides: TGTGCCAGCAGCTTGGACGCGGGAAACACTGAAGCTTTCTTT.

The chain links TRBV5-1 to TRBJ2-7; tentative D call: TRBD1 (6 bases). Between the trimmed V and J ends, which lost 4 bases and 6 bases, there was a span of 17 bases. Looked up from germline, CDR1 is SGHRS and CDR2 is YFSETQ. CDR3 size: 14 residues. The CDR3 sequence: CASSRDGDTSEQYF. CDR3 nucleotide sequence: TGCGCCAGCAGCAGGGACGGGGACACGAGCGAGCAGTACTTC. Full variable domain (rest looked up from reference TRBV5-1 and TRBJ2-7): KAGVTQTPRYLIKTRGQQVTLSCSPISGHRSVSWYQQTPGQGLQFLFEYFSETQRNKGNFPGRFSGRQFSNSRSEMNVSTLELGDSALYLCASSRDGDTSEQYFGPGTRLTVT.

The chain carries TRBV30 and TRBJ2-2, with a weak D call TRBD1 (6 bases). CDR3 size: 15 residues. With 4 bases removed from V and 2 bases from J, the gap between germline ends came to 14 bases. The V gene's germline CDR1 is GTSNPN and CDR2 SVGIG (reference sequence). In DNA, the CDR3 is TGTGCCTGGACGCAGGGGAGCAGTAACACCGGGGAGCTGTTTTTT. It specifies CAWTQGSSNTGELFF. Variable domain in full (rest from reference TRBV30 and TRBJ2-2): SQTIHQWPATLVQPVGSPLSLECTVEGTSNPNLYWYRQAAGRGLQLLFYSVGIGQISSEVPQNLSASRPQDRQFILSSKKLLLSDSGFYLCAWTQGSSNTGELFFGEGSRLTVL.

This clone was detected only once. The chain employs TRBV20-1 and TRBJ2-5; tentative D call: TRBD2 (6 bases). CDR1 is DFQATT, CDR2 SNEGSKA, per germline (reference sequence). The V end was cut by 3 bases, the J end by 2 bases, with 10 bases between. This CDR3 region has 13 residues. As DNA, the CDR3 is TGCAGTGCTAGTAGGAGGGCTCAAGAGACCCAGTACTTC. The encoded protein is CSASRRAQETQYF.

J is TRBJ2-1 and V is TRBV6-5, with 9 positions matching TRBD2. The CDR3 is 16 residues long. Germline-derived CDR1 and CDR2 are MNHEY and SVGAGI. V shed 2 bases and J 0 bases; nucleotides not matched to a gene: 2. The chain's CDR3 is CASSYGLAYSYNEQFF. DNA of the CDR3: TGTGCCAGCAGTTACGGACTAGCGTACTCCTACAATGAGCAGTTCTTC.

This clone was observed many times. The chain combines TRBV18 with TRBJ2-2, with TRBD2 matching 7 bases. Looked up from germline, CDR1 is KGHSH and CDR2 is LQKENI. J gave up 3 bases and V 4 bases, and 5 bases lay outside the gene matches. This CDR3 has 15 amino acids. The CDR3 nucleotides are TGTGCCAGCTCACACAGCGGGACGTACACCGGGGAGCTGTTTTTT. Translating it yields CASSHSGTYTGELFF.

The rearrangement uses TRBV19 and TRBJ1-2; TRBD1 might be the D (6 bases). Trimming left V 5 bases short and J 8 bases short, with 21 bases between. The CDR3 consists of 15 residues. The germline CDR1 and CDR2 sequences are LNHDA and SQIVND (reference sequence). CDR3 DNA: TGTGCCAGTAGTCCCCCCCCGGACAGCGAGTTAGGCTACACCTTC. Residues: CASSPPPDSELGYTF. The whole variable domain, filled in from reference TRBV19 and TRBJ1-2, reads DGGITQSPKYLFRKEGQNVTLSCEQNLNHDAMYWYRQDPGQGLRLIYYSQIVNDFQKGDIAEGYSVSREKKESFPLTVTSAQKNPTAFYLCASSPPPDSELGYTFGSGTRLTVV.

The genes are TRBV18 and TRBJ2-1; 11 bases agree with TRBD1. The CDR3 runs to 17 residues. J gave up 4 bases and V 4 bases, and 9 bases lay outside the gene matches. In germline, CDR1 is KGHSH, CDR2 LQKENI. As DNA, the CDR3 is TGTGCCAGCTCACTAAGCCCGGGACAGGGGGAATACAATGAGCAGTTCTTC. Amino acids: CASSLSPGQGEYNEQFF.

Remarks on this clone: The identical CDR3 is also encoded by other nucleotide sequences in the sample. The chain is built from TRBV29-1 and TRBJ2-5; D ambiguous. Germline CDR1 reads SQVTM; CDR2 reads ANQGSEA. The V gene lost 4 bases and the J gene lost 3 bases, with 3 bases spanning the gap. This CDR3 has 10 residues. CDR3 protein: CSVAEETQYF. CDR3 DNA: TGCAGCGTTGCCGAAGAGACCCAGTACTTC.

This chain connects TRBV6-6 to TRBJ2-1; the match to TRBD1 covers 10 bases. The V segment lost 5 bases and the J segment 4 bases; nucleotides outside the gene matches: 8. Germline V gives CDR1 MNHNY, CDR2 SVGAGI (reference sequence). This CDR3 is built from 16 residues. In nucleotides, the CDR3 is TGTGCCAGCAGTACACCCGGGACAGGGGCGTACAATGAGCAGTTCTTC. This gives the protein CASSTPGTGAYNEQFF.

The chain is built from TRBV29-1 and TRBJ2-3; perhaps TRBD2 as D (5 bases). The CDR3 totals 13 residues. Germline CDR1 is SQVTM and CDR2 is ANQGSEA. V was clipped by 7 bases and J by 0 bases, with 11 bases between them. The CDR3 nucleotides are TGCAGCGCGGGGAGTGTGAGCACAGATACGCAGTATTTT. It encodes CSAGSVSTDTQYF.

V is TRBV6-5 and J is TRBJ1-4, with 9 bases lining up with TRBD1. With V trimmed by 6 bases and J by 7 bases, 9 bases remained unmatched. Germline lookup yields CDR1 MNHEY and CDR2 SVGAGI. This CDR3 is 15 amino acids long. CDR3 in DNA: TGTGCCAGCAGACGAACGACAGGGGGGGTTGAAAAACTGTTTTTT. Its translation: CASRRTTGGVEKLFF.

Here the CDR3 reads CASSLDRAAYEQYF. In nucleotides, the CDR3 is TGTGCCAGCAGTTTGGACAGGGCGGCCTACGAGCAGTACTTC. The chain joins TRBV27 to TRBJ2-7; 8 nucleotides line up with TRBD1. The CDR3 is 14 amino acids. V was clipped by 3 bases and J by 2 bases; unmatched bases: 3. The germline gives CDR1 MNHEY, CDR2 SMNVEV (reference sequence).

The J gene is TRBJ2-1, the V gene TRBV5-1; D is undetermined. Germline V gives CDR1 SGHRS, CDR2 YFSETQ. With 1 base removed from V and 8 bases from J, the gap between germline ends came to 10 bases. There are 13 residues in the CDR3. CDR3 loop: CASSLFRSDEQFF. In DNA, the CDR3 is TGCGCCAGCAGCTTGTTTCGGTCGGATGAGCAGTTCTTC.

This chain connects TRBV7-2 to TRBJ2-3, with 9 bases identical to TRBD1. The CDR3 totals 15 residues. CDR1 and CDR2 from the germline V gene are SGHTA and FQGNSA. Germline trimming cut 4 bases from V and 3 bases from J; bases unmatched to any gene: 5. This chain's CDR3 is CASSSRTGVTDTQYF. As DNA, the CDR3 is TGTGCCAGCAGCTCGCGGACAGGGGTAACAGATACGCAGTATTTT. The full variable domain, its missing parts supplied by reference TRBV7-2 and TRBJ2-3, is GAGVSQSPSNKVTEKGKDVELRCDPISGHTALYWYRQSLGQGLEFLIYFQGNSAPDKSGLPSDRFSAERTGGSVSTLTIQRTQQEDSAVYLCASSSRTGVTDTQYFGPGTRLTVL.

This clone occurred a few times. This rearrangement joins TRBV5-1 to TRBJ2-5, with D unresolved. V shed 0 bases and J shed 2 bases, with 5 bases lying between them. Per germline, CDR1 SGHRS and CDR2 YFSETQ. CDR3 size: 13 residues. CDR3 nucleotides: TGCGCCAGCAGCTTGGAACTTCAAGAGACCCAGTACTTC. Translating it yields CASSLELQETQYF.